This is a list of T cell receptor beta chains from one sample in a study of a mutant IDH1 vaccine in newly diagnosed glioma. Some clones are missing from TCRdb's copy, which holds only in-frame ones; the method was immunoSEQ multiplex PCR. The data contain roughly 25,000 clones, around four fifths of them seen just once; the ten biggest clones take up 31%. For these TCRs, the target antigens are not known. Source: PBMCs, taken from a glioma patient whose treatment included an IDH1 peptide vaccine. Every receptor here comes from a man aged 25-45 years with glioma. CDR3s include the opening cysteine and the closing phenylalanine or tryptophan. A D gene is named only where the DNA matches it firmly. The size of a clone is reported for some rows only, either as once, few or many, or as a class for expanded clones.

J,size,D,V,DNA,CDR3
TRBJ1-3,.,.,TRBV6-5,TGTGCCAGCAGTCTAGTGACGGGAAACACCATATATTTT,CASSLVTGNTIYF
TRBJ2-3,.,.,TRBV5-1,TGCGCCAGCAGCTTGGCCAGGAGCACAGATACGCAGTATTTT,CASSLARSTDTQYF
TRBJ1-1,.,.,TRBV29-1,TGCAGCGTTGGGAAGGGGAAGGGTGAAGCTTTCTTT,CSVGKGKGEAFF
TRBJ2-1,.,TRBD1,TRBV5-1,TGCGCCAGCACCGACGTACAGGGGAATGAGCAGTTCTTC,CASTDVQGNEQFF
TRBJ1-2,.,TRBD1,TRBV27,TGTGCCAGCAGTTTGGTAGGACAGGGGAATCCCAACTATGGCTACACCTTC,CASSLVGQGNPNYGYTF
TRBJ2-7,once,TRBD2,TRBV6-5,TGTGCCAGCAGTTACTCTAGCGGGGGGGCCTACGAGCAGTACTTC,CASSYSSGGAYEQYF
TRBJ2-2,.,TRBD2,TRBV30,TGTGCCTGGTCGCCCAGGGTCCCGGGACTAGCGGGGAACACCGGGGAGCTGTTTTTT,CAWSPRVPGLAGNTGELFF
TRBJ2-1,.,TRBD2,TRBV30,TGTGCCTGGAGTGTTGGCGGGAGGGTCTACAATGAGCAGTTCTTC,CAWSVGGRVYNEQFF
TRBJ1-1,.,TRBD1,TRBV5-1,TGCGCCAGCAGCCCCGGAGGTGGGACAGGAGGACATGAAGCTTTCTTT,CASSPGGGTGGHEAFF
TRBJ2-1,.,TRBD1,TRBV6-5,TGTGCCAGCAGTTACGTCGAGACAGGGGTCTACAATGAGCAGTTCTTC,CASSYVETGVYNEQFF
TRBJ2-2,few,.,TRBV4-2,TGTGCCAGCAGCCCCCTCCACAGGACGGACACCGGGGAGCTGTTTTTT,CASSPLHRTDTGELFF
TRBJ1-2,.,.,TRBV20-1,TGCAGTGCCCGGGGGTCAAATGGCTACACCTTC,CSARGSNGYTF
TRBJ2-7,.,TRBD1,TRBV29-1,TGCAGCGTTCAGTGGATAGGGACAGGTACCTACGAGCAGTACTTC,CSVQWIGTGTYEQYF
TRBJ1-2,.,.,TRBV19,TGTGCCAGTAGCCCAGGGGCCGGCTATGGCTACACCTTC,CASSPGAGYGYTF
TRBJ2-1,.,.,TRBV30,TGTGCCTGGAGTGCCCGGGGTTACAATGAGCAGTTCTTC,CAWSARGYNEQFF
TRBJ2-7,.,TRBD1,TRBV25-1,TGTGCCAGCAGTCCCAGGACAGGCGGTTACGAGCAGTACTTC,CASSPRTGGYEQYF
TRBJ2-7,.,.,TRBV5-6,TGTGCCAGCAGCTTTGGGGGTCTGGGGAAGTACTTC,CASSFGGLGKYF
TRBJ1-1,.,.,TRBV7-8,TGTGCCAGCAGTAGTAATGGGCCAGACACTGAAGCTTTCTTT,CASSSNGPDTEAFF
TRBJ1-2,.,.,TRBV6-5,TGTGCCAGCGGACCGTCGCGGGGCTATGGCTACACCTTC,CASGPSRGYGYTF
TRBJ1-2,large,TRBD1,TRBV19,TGTGCCAGCAAGTGGGGGGGGATCGACAGGGACTACACCTTC,CASKWGGIDRDYTF
TRBJ1-5,.,.,TRBV10-2,TGCGCCAGCAGTGAGTACAGCCTCAATCAGCCCCAGCATTTT,CASSEYSLNQPQHF
TRBJ2-7,.,.,TRBV19,TGTGCCAGTAGTATGCACGGATCCTACGAGCAGTACTTC,CASSMHGSYEQYF
TRBJ2-3,.,.,TRBV27,TGTGCCAGCAGTTTTTCAGCAGGAGATACGCAGTATTTT,CASSFSAGDTQYF
TRBJ1-2,.,.,TRBV6-1,TGTGCCAGCAGTGAAGCGTGGGGGCTTGCGTATGGCTACACCTTC,CASSEAWGLAYGYTF
TRBJ1-2,.,.,TRBV19,TGTGCCAGTAGTATCGCAAAGCGCTATGGCTACACCTTC,CASSIAKRYGYTF
TRBJ1-1,.,.,TRBV5-1,TGCGCCAGCAGCTTGGACCCAGGGCGTAACACTGAAGCTTTCTTT,CASSLDPGRNTEAFF
TRBJ2-5,.,TRBD2,TRBV7-8,TGTGCCAGCACTCCCTTTGAGGCGGGGGGGCGGGAGACCCAGTACTTC,CASTPFEAGGRETQYF
TRBJ1-4,.,TRBD1,TRBV19,TGTGCCAGTAGATTCCAGGGGGCTTCTAATGAAAAACTGTTTTTT,CASRFQGASNEKLFF
TRBJ2-7,.,TRBD2,TRBV10-2,TGCGCCACCTCCGTGGACCTAGCGGGGAACTACGAGCAGTACTTC,CATSVDLAGNYEQYF
TRBJ1-4,.,TRBD1,TRBV13,TGTGCCAGCAGCTCAAGCGGACAGGCTAATGAAAAACTGTTTTTT,CASSSSGQANEKLFF
TRBJ2-1,.,TRBD2,TRBV6-5,TGTGCCAGCAGTCCCGGACTAGCGGGAGGGAATGAGCAGTTCTTC,CASSPGLAGGNEQFF
TRBJ2-1,.,.,TRBV9,TGTGCCAGCAGCGCACCGGGGGGCCCCTACAATGAGCAGTTCTTC,CASSAPGGPYNEQFF
TRBJ2-3,.,.,TRBV15,TGTGCCACCAGCAGAGATCTGGGGGATACGCAGTATTTT,CATSRDLGDTQYF
TRBJ2-5,.,TRBD1,TRBV5-6,TGTGCCAGCAGCTGGACAGGGGAGTGGGAGACCCAGTACTTC,CASSWTGEWETQYF
TRBJ2-1,.,TRBD1,TRBV5-4,TGTGCCAGCAGCCCACCGTGGGTTAGAGGGGGCAGCGGTGAGCAGTTCTTC,CASSPPWVRGGSGEQFF
TRBJ1-6,.,.,TRBV5-1,TGCGCCAGCAGCCCCCTCCCGACTATCGGGACCAATTCACCCCTCCACTTT,CASSPLPTIGTNSPLHF
TRBJ2-1,.,.,TRBV27,TGTGCCAGCAGTTCCCCCGGACTGGGATTATTGGATGAGCAGTTCTTC,CASSSPGLGLLDEQFF
TRBJ2-3,.,TRBD1,TRBV10-2,TGCGCCAGCAGTGAGTCGACGACAGGGGAATTTACAGATACGCAGTATTTT,CASSESTTGEFTDTQYF
TRBJ1-5,.,TRBD1,TRBV5-1,TGCGCCAGCAGCTGGGGGACAGGGGATGGGGATCAGCCCCAGCATTTT,CASSWGTGDGDQPQHF
TRBJ2-7,.,TRBD2,TRBV4-1,TGCGCCAGCAGCCAAGATAGCGCGGGGGGGTTATACGAGCAGTACTTC,CASSQDSAGGLYEQYF
TRBJ2-1,.,TRBD1,TRBV4-1,TGCGCCAGCAGCCCCTATACAGGGGTCAATGAGCAGTTCTTC,CASSPYTGVNEQFF
TRBJ1-2,.,TRBD1,TRBV7-9,TGTGCCAGCAGCCTAACCACAGGGGGCAGGCCTGGCTACACCTTC,CASSLTTGGRPGYTF
TRBJ2-7,.,.,TRBV4-2,TGTGCCAGCAGCCAAGTGGGGGTTTCTACCTACGAGCAGTACTTC,CASSQVGVSTYEQYF
TRBJ1-5,.,.,TRBV6-5,TGTGCCAGCAGCCCCGACAGTTATAGCAATCAGCCCCAGCATTTT,CASSPDSYSNQPQHF
TRBJ2-5,.,.,TRBV4-1,TGCGCCAGCAGCCAAGATCGGGTGGGAGAGACCCAGTACTTC,CASSQDRVGETQYF
TRBJ2-7,.,TRBD1,TRBV7-8,TGTGCCAGCAGCTTAGGGGGACAGGGGGCCAGGCGCGAGCAGTACTTC,CASSLGGQGARREQYF
TRBJ1-2,.,.,TRBV2,TGTGCCAGCAGGTACCTATTCTATGGCTACACCTTC,CASRYLFYGYTF
TRBJ1-2,.,TRBD1,TRBV5-1,TGCGCCAGCAGCTTGGGGGGACAGAACTATGGCTACACCTTC,CASSLGGQNYGYTF
TRBJ1-5,.,.,TRBV30,TGTGCCTGGAGTGTAAAGGGGAGTCAGCCCCAGCATTTT,CAWSVKGSQPQHF
TRBJ1-2,.,.,TRBV19,TGTGCCAGTAGCGACCGAAACCCTAACTATGGCTACACCTTC,CASSDRNPNYGYTF
TRBJ2-5,.,TRBD1,TRBV5-1,TGCGCCAGCATCGGGGACAGAGGTTTAAAGGAGACCCAGTACTTC,CASIGDRGLKETQYF